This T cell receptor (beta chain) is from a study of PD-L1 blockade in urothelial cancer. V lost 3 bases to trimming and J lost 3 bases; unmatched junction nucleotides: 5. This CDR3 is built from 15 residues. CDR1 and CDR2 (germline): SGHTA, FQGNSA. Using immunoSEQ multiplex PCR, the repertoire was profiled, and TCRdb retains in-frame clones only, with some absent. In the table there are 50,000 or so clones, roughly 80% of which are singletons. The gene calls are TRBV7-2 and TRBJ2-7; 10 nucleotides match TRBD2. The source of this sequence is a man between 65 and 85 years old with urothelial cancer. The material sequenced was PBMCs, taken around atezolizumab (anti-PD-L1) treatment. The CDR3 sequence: CASSLGSSGGYEQYF. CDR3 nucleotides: TGTGCCAGCAGCTTGGGATCTAGCGGGGGCTACGAGCAGTACTTC.